Presented here are 15 T cell receptor beta chains from one specimen sequenced in a study of blood T cell repertoires in COVID-19. The table came from immunoSEQ multiplex PCR; TCRdb's copy has only in-frame clones and leaves some out. This sample has under 200,000 clones, with 65% to 85% found just once. The sample was peripheral blood. These receptors were taken from a young woman with acute or convalescent COVID-19.

This chain connects TRBV18 to TRBJ2-3; a weak D match, TRBD1 (6 bases). Germline V lookup: CDR1 KGHSH, CDR2 LQKENI. The CDR3 runs 15 residues. V dropped 3 bases and J dropped 4 bases, with 14 bases sitting between them. CDR3: CASSPDRALSDTQYF. The CDR3 DNA reads TGTGCCAGCTCACCGGACAGAGCCCTATCAGATACGCAGTATTTT.

The chain carries TRBV11-1 and TRBJ2-3; D remains ambiguous. CDR3 size: 15 residues. Trimming removed 1 base from V and 0 bases from J, with 8 bases in between. Germline V gives CDR1 SGHAT, CDR2 FQDESV (reference sequence). CDR3 DNA: TGTGCCAGCAGCTTAGAGGAGCGAAGCACAGATACGCAGTATTTT. This codes for CASSLEERSTDTQYF.

The genes are TRBV6-5 and TRBJ1-3; TRBD1 is a possible D gene (5 bases). Trimming took 1 base from V and 4 from J, leaving 14 bases between them. Per germline, CDR1 MNHEY and CDR2 SVGAGI. This CDR3 has 16 residues. The CDR3, as DNA: TGTGCCAGCAGTTACTGGGGCAGTAGGGCCGGAAACACCATATATTTT. Residues: CASSYWGSRAGNTIYF.

The count of this clone is one. The J gene is TRBJ2-3, the V gene TRBV9; 11 nucleotides match TRBD2. The CDR3 length is 18 residues. Germline-derived CDR1 and CDR2 are SGDLS and YYNGEE. V trimming: 4 bases; J trimming: 3 bases; junction bases outside the gene matches: 13. This CDR3 is CASSPVAGGRWRTDTQYF. The CDR3 nucleotides read TGTGCCAGCAGCCCCGTAGCGGGGGGGCGATGGAGGACAGATACGCAGTATTTT.

In its sample, this clone was seen a few times. V is TRBV30 and J is TRBJ2-5; weak D call: TRBD2 (5 bases). The germline V gene has CDR1 GTSNPN and CDR2 SVGIG (reference sequence). The V gene lost 5 bases and the J gene lost 4 bases, with 11 bases spanning the gap. The CDR3 is made up of 12 amino acids. The CDR3 nucleotides are TGTGCCTGGGGACTCGTCCGAGAGACCCAGTACTTC. Residues: CAWGLVRETQYF. The whole variable domain, filled in from reference TRBV30 and TRBJ2-5, reads SQTIHQWPATLVQPVGSPLSLECTVEGTSNPNLYWYRQAAGRGLQLLFYSVGIGQISSEVPQNLSASRPQDRQFILSSKKLLLSDSGFYLCAWGLVRETQYFGPGTRLLVL.

The chain joins TRBV10-3 to TRBJ2-7; 8 nucleotides agree with TRBD2. Germline-derived CDR1 and CDR2 are ENHRY and SYGVKD. The CDR3 consists of 15 residues. The J segment lost 7 bases and the V segment lost 8 bases, leaving 16 bases of the junction unmatched. Written as DNA, the CDR3 is TGTGCCATCGGCGGGTGCCGGGGGGGATCATTTGAGCAGTACTTC. Translated: CAIGGCRGGSFEQYF.

V and J are TRBV21-1 and TRBJ1-4; the table calls TRBD1, which could not be checked here. TRBV21-1 is a documented pseudogene. This CDR3 comprises 13 residues. CDR3 sequence reads: CASSSGEGEKLFF. The CDR3 nucleotides read TGTGCCAGCAGTTCAGGGGAAGGGGAAAAACTGTTTTTT.

The chain couples TRBV25-1 to TRBJ2-5; 9 bases match TRBD1. J was trimmed by 5 bases and V by 1 base; bases with no gene match: 2. The CDR3 runs to 14 residues. CDR1 is MGHDK, CDR2 SYGVNS, per germline. This CDR3 is CASSELGQGETQYF. The DNA for the CDR3 is TGTGCCAGCAGTGAATTAGGACAGGGGGAGACCCAGTACTTC.

The table lists this clone with a count of one. CDR3 in amino acids: CASSPPSRGGNTIYF. For the CDR3, the DNA is TGTGCCAGTAGTCCTCCGAGCAGGGGTGGAAACACCATATATTTT. The chain combines TRBV19 with TRBJ1-3; tentative D call: TRBD1 (6 bases). There are 15 residues in the CDR3. V gave up 5 bases and J gave up 3 bases, with 14 bases separating them. Germline V gives CDR1 LNHDA, CDR2 SQIVND (reference sequence).

The rearrangement uses TRBV5-1 and TRBJ2-7; D is unclear. CDR3 size: 14 residues. V gave up 0 bases and J gave up 0 bases, with 7 bases separating them. From germline, CDR1 is SGHRS and CDR2 YFSETQ. CDR3 sequence reads: CASSLGDNSYEQYF. The CDR3, as DNA: TGCGCCAGCAGCTTGGGAGACAACTCCTACGAGCAGTACTTC.

The J gene is TRBJ1-2, the V gene TRBV11-2; 10 nucleotides agree with TRBD1. Germline CDR1 and CDR2: SGHAT and FQNNGV. CDR3 length equals 13 residues. The V segment lost 5 bases and the J segment 4 bases; nucleotides outside the gene matches: 1. The CDR3 DNA reads TGTGCCAGCAGCCGGGACAGGGGCTATGGCTACACCTTC. Protein product: CASSRDRGYGYTF.

The rearrangement joins TRBV4-1 to TRBJ1-2; 7 bases agree with TRBD1. The CDR3 has 15 amino acids. J was trimmed by 5 bases and V by 4 bases; bases with no gene match: 10. Germline V gene data show CDR1 as MGHRA and CDR2 as YSYEKL. This chain's CDR3 is CASSPIQDRIYGYTF. The CDR3 DNA sequence: TGCGCCAGCAGCCCCATACAGGACAGGATTTATGGCTACACCTTC.

The chain recombines TRBV20-1 with TRBJ1-1, with D uncertain. CDR3 length: 10 residues. Trimming removed 3 bases at V and 8 bases at J, with 7 bases between. The V gene's germline CDR1 is DFQATT and CDR2 SNEGSKA (reference sequence). Written as DNA, the CDR3 is TGCAGTGCTAGTCTTGTGGAAGCTTTCTTT. As protein: CSASLVEAFF.

This clone appeared once. J is TRBJ1-4 and V is TRBV27; tentatively, D is TRBD1 (6 bases). The CDR3 contains 14 residues. Trimming pared 4 bases from V and 5 bases from J, leaving 11 bases between. CDR1 and CDR2 from the germline V gene are MNHEY and SMNVEV (reference sequence). This CDR3 is CASSSGQINEKLFF. The CDR3 DNA follows: TGTGCCAGCAGTTCAGGACAGATAAATGAAAAACTGTTTTTT. The whole variable domain, remainder taken from reference TRBV27 and TRBJ1-4, is EAQVTQNPRYLITVTGKKLTVTCSQNMNHEYMSWYRQDPGLGLRQIYYSMNVEVTDKGDVPEGYKVSRKEKRNFPLILESPSPNQTSLYFCASSSGQINEKLFFGSGTQLSVL.

The V gene is TRBV18, the J gene TRBJ1-5; D is possibly TRBD1 (6 bases). V gave up 3 bases and J gave up 6 bases, with 9 bases separating them. Per the germline V gene, CDR1 is KGHSH and CDR2 is LQKENI. The CDR3 has 13 residues. The CDR3: CASSPRGSQPQHF. CDR3 DNA: TGTGCCAGCTCACCCAGGGGAAGTCAGCCCCAGCATTTT.